Each of the 10 T cell receptor beta chains below was sequenced from the same sample in a study of blood T cell repertoires in COVID-19. Some clones are missing from TCRdb's copy, which holds only in-frame ones; the method was immunoSEQ multiplex PCR. The sample includes approximately 200,000 clones, about 86% of them seen just once. Sequencing used PBMCs or T cells enriched from blood (not recorded which). The receptors stem from a woman in her 30s who had been exposed to COVID-19.

This clone was counted a few times. The chain links TRBV7-2 to TRBJ1-1; D possibly corresponds to TRBD1 (6 bases). This CDR3 is built from 15 residues. Trimming took 6 bases from V and 6 from J, leaving 20 bases between them. Germline V CDR1 and CDR2: SGHTA, FQGNSA. This chain's CDR3 is CASRPRPGQGAEAFF. The CDR3, as DNA: TGTGCCAGCAGACCAAGGCCGGGACAAGGAGCTGAAGCTTTCTTT.

The genes are TRBV6-5 and TRBJ1-2; D gene ambiguous. Trimming cost V 6 bases and J 6 bases, with 11 bases left between them. CDR3 length equals 12 residues. Germline V gene data show CDR1 as MNHEY and CDR2 as SVGAGI. Here the CDR3 reads CASRNPSDGYTF. The CDR3 nucleotides are TGTGCCAGCAGAAACCCCTCGGATGGCTACACCTTC.

The chain carries TRBV10-3 and TRBJ1-1; D possibly corresponds to TRBD1 (5 bases). The CDR3 contains 13 residues. Trimming took off 7 bases at V and 1 base at J, with 10 bases between the two ends. The germline V gene encodes CDR1 ENHRY and CDR2 SYGVKD. CDR3 coding DNA: TGTGCCATCAAGCCCAGGGAGAACACTGAAGCTTTCTTT. Translating it yields CAIKPRENTEAFF.

This clone was seen a handful of times. The rearrangement links TRBV9 to TRBJ1-1; a possible D gene is TRBD1 (5 bases). V shed 4 bases and J shed 8 bases, with 18 bases lying between them. Germline V gene data show CDR1 as SGDLS and CDR2 as YYNGEE. This CDR3 comprises 14 residues. The CDR3 loop is CASSPRTPSVEAFF. CDR3 in DNA: TGTGCCAGCAGCCCGCGGACACCCTCGGTCGAAGCTTTCTTT.

The J gene is TRBJ2-3, the V gene TRBV5-1; 8 bases align to TRBD2. The V and J ends lost 0 bases and 4 bases, in that order; junction bases with no gene match: 1. Germline V gene sequence: CDR1 SGHRS, CDR2 YFSETQ. This CDR3 is built from 14 residues. CDR3 region: CASSLGTSPDTQYF. As DNA, the CDR3 is TGCGCCAGCAGCTTGGGGACTAGCCCAGATACGCAGTATTTT.

The chain couples TRBV6-2 or TRBV6-3 to TRBJ2-1, with 9 bases aligning to TRBD2. Germline V gene sequence: CDR1 MNHEY, CDR2 SVGEGT. V shed 2 bases, J shed 4 bases, and the junction held 12 bases outside the gene matches. The length of the CDR3 is 18 residues. The CDR3 bases are TGTGCCAGCAGTTACACGGTGACTAGCGGCACCTCGTACAATGAGCAGTTCTTC. This encodes CASSYTVTSGTSYNEQFF.

The J gene is TRBJ2-7, the V gene TRBV5-1; 8 nucleotides line up with TRBD1. Germline V gene sequence: CDR1 SGHRS, CDR2 YFSETQ. V was pared by 4 bases and J by 2 bases, with 5 bases of the junction left unmatched. This CDR3 region has 14 residues. The CDR3 DNA reads as TGCGCCAGCAGCCCCTCGACAGGGGCCTACGAGCAGTACTTC. Protein sequence: CASSPSTGAYEQYF.

This chain uses TRBV7-2 with TRBJ2-1; TRBD2 matches at 14 bases. The CDR3 contains 16 residues. Looked up from germline, CDR1 is SGHTA and CDR2 is FQGNSA. V lost 3 bases and J lost 8; bases outside the gene matches: 6. CDR3 nucleotides: TGTGCCAGCAGCTTCTCGACTAGCGGGGGGGCATATGAGCAGTTCTTC. It specifies CASSFSTSGGAYEQFF.

This chain uses TRBV12-5 with TRBJ1-1; D perhaps matches TRBD1 (6 bases). The CDR3 runs 14 residues. The V and J ends lost 5 bases and 4 bases respectively, with 14 bases between them. Germline V gene sequence: CDR1 LGHNT, CDR2 FRNRAP. The CDR3 sequence: CASGIPTGSTEAFF. The CDR3 bases are TGTGCTAGTGGTATCCCGACAGGTTCCACTGAAGCTTTCTTT.

This clone was observed a few times. Here the CDR3 DNA reads TGTGCCAGCAGCCAATTAGACAGGGGCAGCATCTATGGCTACACCTTC. This sequence encodes CASSQLDRGSIYGYTF. This sequence joins TRBV3-1 (or the pseudogene TRBV3-2) and TRBJ1-2; TRBD1 agrees at 8 bases. After removal of 2 bases from V and 4 bases from J, the junction contained 9 bases not matched to a gene. Germline lookup yields CDR1 LGHDT and CDR2 YNNKEL (reference sequence). The CDR3 is 16 amino acids.